This T cell receptor beta chain was observed in a study of a mutant IDH1 vaccine in newly diagnosed glioma. Study summary: Onset of vaccination occurred 4-6 weeks following radiotherapy alone, or with temozolomide cycles. Among treated patients, roughly 60% were male and about 40% female, and mean age was 40.4 years. Former treatment meant radiotherapy, temozolomide, or both; the majority had gotten both.

Time point specified: week 5, during vaccination. Every vaccination contained 300 ug of the mutant IDH1 20-mer peptide and was paired with topical imiquimod. The germline V gene has CDR1 SGHTA and CDR2 FQGNSA. This CDR3 is 15 amino acids long. Trimming pared 2 bases from V and 1 base from J, leaving 11 bases between. Generated by immunoSEQ multiplex PCR, the TCRdb table keeps only in-frame clones and is missing some. In the table there are around 40,000 clones, 81% of which are singletons. Worth noting for this clone: As yet, its antigen is unknown.

The clonotype was recovered from a middle-aged man with glioma. The gene calls are TRBV7-2 and TRBJ2-5; D perhaps matches TRBD2 (7 bases). The sequenced sample was PBMCs, obtained from a glioma patient whose treatment included an IDH1 peptide vaccine. The CDR3 DNA follows: TGTGCCAGCAGCTTACGGGGGGCGTTCCAAGAGACCCAGTACTTC. Its protein product is CASSLRGAFQETQYF.